This T cell receptor beta chain was obtained from a study of Ad26.COV2.S vaccination and SARS-CoV-2 variants. This sample's treatment: about 20 received Ad26.COV2.S at low or high dose, single or two shots; several received placebo; per-sample allocation not given. On day 63 after the first injection, vaccine and placebo recipients gave samples. Repertoires were generated with immunoSEQ multiplex PCR, while TCRdb's copy carries only in-frame clones and drops some. The sample yields some 330,000 clones, 90% seen once. Trimming stripped 0 bases from V and 6 bases from J, with 11 bases between. CDR3 size: 14 residues. CDR1 and CDR2 from the germline V gene are MNHEY and SVGAGI.

Specimen: peripheral blood, collected in a trial of Ad26.COV2.S vaccine versus placebo. The TCR comes from a person between 18 and 60 years old who received the Ad26.COV2.S COVID-19 vaccine or a placebo. The chain links TRBV6-5 to TRBJ1-2; D remains unclear. The CDR3 spells CASSYSGRDNGYTF. The CDR3 coding sequence is TGTGCCAGCAGTTACTCAGGCAGAGACAATGGCTACACCTTC.